This section outlines one T cell receptor (beta chain) sequence together with its context. Antigen specificity is unknown. With 60 Vbeta and 13 Jbeta primers, the PCR was carried out. TCRdb's table, derived via immunoSEQ multiplex PCR, lists solely in-frame clones and lacks some. The sample yields about 45,000 clones, roughly half seen once. The source of the sample is a study of cytomegalovirus exposure and HLA in healthy donors. J was trimmed by 0 bases and V by 6 bases; bases with no gene match: 7. The length of the CDR3 is 16 residues. Per the germline V gene, CDR1 is GTSNPN and CDR2 is SVGIG (reference sequence). Study results and limitations: The study recorded 150 to 200 TCR beta chains that were cytomegalovirus-associated. Highly shared variants forming one cluster were likely a sequencing artifact.

The sequenced sample consisted of PBMCs. The chain employs TRBV30 and TRBJ2-6; TRBD1 matches at 8 bases. This sequence was found in a man aged 60 to 75 in good health and CMV-seronegative. DNA of the CDR3: TGTGCCTGCACGACAGGGGCTAACTCTGGGGCCAACGTCCTGACTTTC. Translating gives CACTTGANSGANVLTF.